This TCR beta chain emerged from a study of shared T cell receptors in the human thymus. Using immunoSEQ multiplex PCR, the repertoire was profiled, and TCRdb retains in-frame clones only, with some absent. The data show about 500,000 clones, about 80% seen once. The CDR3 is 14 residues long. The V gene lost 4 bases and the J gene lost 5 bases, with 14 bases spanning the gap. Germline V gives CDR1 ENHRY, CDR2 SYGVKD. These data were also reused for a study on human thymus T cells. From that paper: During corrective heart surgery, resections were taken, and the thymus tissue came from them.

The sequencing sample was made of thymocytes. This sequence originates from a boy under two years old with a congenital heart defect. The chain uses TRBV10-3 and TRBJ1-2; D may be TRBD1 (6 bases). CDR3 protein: CAISGRDTHYGYTF. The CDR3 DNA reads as TGTGCCATCAGTGGCCGGGACACCCATTATGGCTACACCTTC.